The entry below describes one TCR beta chain. The antigen remains undetermined. The gene names given are mouse names. The DNA ends 4 residues before the CDR3 does, and the rest of the CDR3 is filled in from the germline J gene. Germline V CDR1 and CDR2: MNHDT, YYDKIL. This CDR3 contains 13 residues. Cell sorting was performed on pooled cutaneous lymph node cells with CD4, CD8alpha, NKG2D, NKG2ACE and other markers. TCR sequencing used cDNA made by reverse transcription of extracted RNA. Method: immunoSEQ multiplex PCR; TCRdb's copy keeps in-frame clones and lacks some. The table lists around 300,000 clones, with no singletons. The data belong to a study of CD8+ T cells in alopecia areata. About the research overall: Skin grafts from approximately 6-12-month-old C3H/HeJ donors with spontaneous alopecia were placed on approximately 7-11-week-old female C3H/HeJ mice.

Study-level results: Researchers report lesional scalp, most notably alopecia totalis/universalis, outstripped normal scalp in clonality. Normal-skin resident alphabeta T cells also appear among scalp sample sequences.

Sequencing used CD4+ T cells sorted from a lymph node. This clonotype was sampled from a C3H/HeJ mouse with alopecia areata. The mouse strain carries the MHC haplotype H2-k. The V and J genes are TRBV17 and TRBJ1-1; TRBD1 aligns across 10 bases. The covered CDR3 bases are TGTGCTAGCAGCCGGGACAGGGGACCA. It translates to CASSRDRGP. The complete CDR3 reads CASSRDRGPEVFF.